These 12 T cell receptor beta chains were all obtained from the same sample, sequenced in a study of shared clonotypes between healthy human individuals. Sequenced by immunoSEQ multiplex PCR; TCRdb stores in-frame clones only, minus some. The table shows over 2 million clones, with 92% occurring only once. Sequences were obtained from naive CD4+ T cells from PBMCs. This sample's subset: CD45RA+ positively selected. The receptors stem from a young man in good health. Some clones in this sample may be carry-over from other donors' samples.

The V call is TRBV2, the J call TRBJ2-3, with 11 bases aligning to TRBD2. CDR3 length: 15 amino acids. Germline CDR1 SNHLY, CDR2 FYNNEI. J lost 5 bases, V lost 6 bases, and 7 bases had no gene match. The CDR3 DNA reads TGTGCCAGCAGCGAGATAGCGGGAGGGATAGATACGCAGTATTTT. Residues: CASSEIAGGIDTQYF.

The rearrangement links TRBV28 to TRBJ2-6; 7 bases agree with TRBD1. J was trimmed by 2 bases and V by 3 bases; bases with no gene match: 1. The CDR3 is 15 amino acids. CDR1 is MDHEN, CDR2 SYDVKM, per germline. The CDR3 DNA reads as TGTGCCAGCAGTTTGAGGGGGCCTGGGGCCAACGTCCTGACTTTC. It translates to CASSLRGPGANVLTF.

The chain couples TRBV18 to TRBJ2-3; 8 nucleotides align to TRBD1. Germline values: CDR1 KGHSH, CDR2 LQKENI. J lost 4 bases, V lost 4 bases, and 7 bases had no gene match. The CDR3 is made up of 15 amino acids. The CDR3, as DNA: TGTGCCAGCTCACTGGACAGGGCTCCATCAGATACGCAGTATTTT. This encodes CASSLDRAPSDTQYF.

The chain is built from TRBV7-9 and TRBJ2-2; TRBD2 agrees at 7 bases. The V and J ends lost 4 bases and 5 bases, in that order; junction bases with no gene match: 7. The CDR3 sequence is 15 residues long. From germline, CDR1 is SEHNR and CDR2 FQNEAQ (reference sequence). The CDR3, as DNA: TGTGCCAGCAGCTCGCTCTGGCGGGAGACCGGGGAGCTGTTTTTT. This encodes CASSSLWRETGELFF. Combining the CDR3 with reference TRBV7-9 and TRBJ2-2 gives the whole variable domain DTGVSQNPRHKITKRGQNVTFRCDPISEHNRLYWYRQTLGQGPEFLTYFQNEAQLEKSRLLSDRFSAERPKGSFSTLEIQRTEQGDSAMYLCASSSLWRETGELFFGEGSRLTVL.

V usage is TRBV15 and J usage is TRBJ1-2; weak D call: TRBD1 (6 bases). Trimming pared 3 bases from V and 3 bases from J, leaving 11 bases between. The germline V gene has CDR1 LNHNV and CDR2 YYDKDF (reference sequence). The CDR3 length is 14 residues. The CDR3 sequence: CATSSPQGYYGYTF. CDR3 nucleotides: TGTGCCACCAGCAGTCCACAGGGCTACTATGGCTACACCTTC.

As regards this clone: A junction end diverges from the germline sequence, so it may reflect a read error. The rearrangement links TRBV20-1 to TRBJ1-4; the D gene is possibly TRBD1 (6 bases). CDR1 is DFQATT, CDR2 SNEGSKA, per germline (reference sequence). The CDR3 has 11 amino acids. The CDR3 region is CSAQDRQQVDF. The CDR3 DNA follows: TGCAGTGCCCAAGACAGGCAGCAGGTCGATTTT.

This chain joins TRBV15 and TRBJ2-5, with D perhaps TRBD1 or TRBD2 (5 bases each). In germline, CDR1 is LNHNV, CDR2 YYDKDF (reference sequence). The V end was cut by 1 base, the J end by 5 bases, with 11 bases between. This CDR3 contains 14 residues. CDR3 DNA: TGTGCCACCAGCAGAGCTGGGACCCTGGAGACCCAGTACTTC. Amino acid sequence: CATSRAGTLETQYF. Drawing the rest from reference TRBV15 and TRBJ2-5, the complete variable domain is DAMVIQNPRYQVTQFGKPVTLSCSQTLNHNVMYWYQQKSSQAPKLLFHYYDKDFNNEADTPDNFQSRRPNTSFCFLDIRSPGLGDTAMYLCATSRAGTLETQYFGPGTRLLVL.

The CDR3: CASSRLAGPEQFF. The CDR3 DNA reads TGTGCCAGCAGCCGACTAGCGGGCCCTGAGCAGTTCTTC. The V and J genes are TRBV9 and TRBJ2-1; TRBD2 agrees at 10 bases. Germline CDR1 SGDLS, CDR2 YYNGEE. Losses at the gene ends were 4 bases for V and 9 bases for J; bases not matched to a gene: 4. There are 13 residues in the CDR3.

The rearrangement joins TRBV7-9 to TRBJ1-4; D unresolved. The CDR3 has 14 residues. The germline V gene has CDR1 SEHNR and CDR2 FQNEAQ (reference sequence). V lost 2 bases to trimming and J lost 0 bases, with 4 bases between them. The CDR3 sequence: CASSLITTNEKLFF. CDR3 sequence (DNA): TGTGCCAGCAGCTTAATTACAACTAATGAAAAACTGTTTTTT.

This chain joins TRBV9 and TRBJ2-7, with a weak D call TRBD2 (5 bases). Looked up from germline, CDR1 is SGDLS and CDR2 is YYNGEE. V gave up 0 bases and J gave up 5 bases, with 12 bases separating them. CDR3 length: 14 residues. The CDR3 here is CASSVAPSRDEQYF. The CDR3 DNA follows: TGTGCCAGCAGCGTAGCGCCTAGCCGCGACGAGCAGTACTTC.

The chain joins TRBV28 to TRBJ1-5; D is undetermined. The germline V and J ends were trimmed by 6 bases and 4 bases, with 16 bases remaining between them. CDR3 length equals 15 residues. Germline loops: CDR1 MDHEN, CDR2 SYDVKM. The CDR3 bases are TGTGCCAGCAGGAATTACGATAGACCTAATCAGCCCCAGCATTTT. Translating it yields CASRNYDRPNQPQHF.

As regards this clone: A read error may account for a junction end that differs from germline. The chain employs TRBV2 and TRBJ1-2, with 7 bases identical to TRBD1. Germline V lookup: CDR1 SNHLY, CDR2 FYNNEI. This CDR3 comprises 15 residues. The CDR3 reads CASSEVQGGAYGYTF. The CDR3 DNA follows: TGTGCCAGCAGCGAAGTCCAGGGGGGGGCCTATGGCTACACCTTC.